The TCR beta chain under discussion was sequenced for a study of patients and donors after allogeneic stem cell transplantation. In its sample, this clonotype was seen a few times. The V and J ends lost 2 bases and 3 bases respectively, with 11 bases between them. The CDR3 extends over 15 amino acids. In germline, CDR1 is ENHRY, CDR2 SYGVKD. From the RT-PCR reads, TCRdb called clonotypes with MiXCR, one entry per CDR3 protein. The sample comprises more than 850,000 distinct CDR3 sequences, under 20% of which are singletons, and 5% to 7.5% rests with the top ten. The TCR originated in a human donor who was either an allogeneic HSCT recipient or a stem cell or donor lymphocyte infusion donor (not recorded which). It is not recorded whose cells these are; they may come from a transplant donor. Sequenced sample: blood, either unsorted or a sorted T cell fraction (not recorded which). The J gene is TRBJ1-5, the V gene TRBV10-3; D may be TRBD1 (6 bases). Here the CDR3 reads CAISEQGLNNQPQHF. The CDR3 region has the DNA TGTGCCATCAGTGAGCAGGGGCTCAACAATCAGCCCCAGCATTTT.